This passage covers 8 T cell receptor beta chains from one sample sequenced in a study of blood T cell repertoires in COVID-19. Sequenced by immunoSEQ multiplex PCR; TCRdb stores in-frame clones only, minus some. The sample has some 300,000 clones; around 90% are singletons. Sequencing used PBMCs or T cells enriched from blood (not recorded which). Receptor source: a woman aged 25 to 39 who had recovered from COVID-19.

This clone was seen only a few times. The V and J genes are TRBV2 and TRBJ1-5; 9 bases fit TRBD1. The CDR3 has 18 residues. V shed 6 bases, J shed 0 bases, and the junction held 12 bases outside the gene matches. Germline assignment: CDR1 SNHLY and CDR2 FYNNEI. The DNA of the CDR3 is TGTGCCAGCAGCGCATCTCGGGACAGGGACCATAGCAATCAGCCCCAGCATTTT. Amino acids: CASSASRDRDHSNQPQHF.

The chain is built from TRBV9 and TRBJ2-2; D is unresolved. The length of the CDR3 is 16 residues. Trimming took off 4 bases at V and 5 bases at J, with 18 bases between the two ends. Germline CDR1 reads SGDLS; CDR2 reads YYNGEE. CDR3 DNA sequence: TGTGCCAGCAGCCCTCGCCAAATACAGACGACCGGGGAGCTGTTTTTT. Translated: CASSPRQIQTTGELFF.

This clone was found once. The chain uses TRBV9 and TRBJ2-1; 9 nucleotides align to TRBD1. This CDR3 has 15 residues. J was trimmed by 3 bases and V by 4 bases; bases with no gene match: 5. Germline loops: CDR1 SGDLS, CDR2 YYNGEE. The CDR3 sequence is CASSSTGQGYNEQFF. The CDR3 region has the DNA TGTGCCAGCAGCTCAACGGGACAGGGCTACAATGAGCAGTTCTTC. Complete variable domain (other parts from reference TRBV9 and TRBJ2-1): DSGVTQTPKHLITATGQRVTLRCSPRSGDLSVYWYQQSLDQGLQFLIQYYNGEERAKGNILERFSAQQFPDLHSELNLSSLELGDSALYFCASSSTGQGYNEQFFGPGTRLTVL.

The chain employs TRBV19 and TRBJ1-1; 8 nucleotides line up with TRBD1. With V trimmed by 10 bases and J by 5 bases, 15 bases remained unmatched. From germline, CDR1 is LNHDA and CDR2 SQIVND (reference sequence). The CDR3 runs to 15 residues. The CDR3 spells CATLSQDRAKTEAFF. The CDR3 region has the DNA TGTGCCACCTTGTCCCAGGACAGGGCGAAGACTGAAGCTTTCTTT.

This chain uses TRBV4-1 with TRBJ1-4, with D possibly being TRBD1 (5 bases). The germline gives CDR1 MGHRA, CDR2 YSYEKL. The V gene lost 4 bases and the J gene lost 7 bases, with 13 bases spanning the gap. The CDR3 sequence is 14 residues long. The CDR3 sequence: CASSRTGVSEKLFF. Written as DNA, the CDR3 is TGCGCCAGCAGCCGAACAGGTGTGAGTGAAAAACTGTTTTTT.

This chain joins TRBV7-2 and TRBJ2-7; 7 bases match TRBD1. CDR1 SGHTA and CDR2 FQGNSA come from the germline V gene. The CDR3 consists of 15 residues. V was clipped by 5 bases and J by 3 bases; unmatched bases: 10. The CDR3 sequence is CASSPRMTGYYEQYF. CDR3 coding DNA: TGTGCCAGCAGCCCCCGGATGACAGGGTACTACGAGCAGTACTTC.

The V call is TRBV18, the J call TRBJ2-3, with 11 nucleotides matching TRBD2. The CDR3 is 17 amino acids. Germline CDR1 and CDR2: KGHSH and LQKENI. V was pared by 4 bases and J by 0 bases, with 6 bases of the junction left unmatched. DNA of the CDR3: TGTGCCAGCTCACGAGGGACTAGCGGTACTAGCACAGATACGCAGTATTTT. It is translated as CASSRGTSGTSTDTQYF.

Only one count was recorded for this clone. The chain employs TRBV29-1 and TRBJ2-4, with a tentative D call TRBD1 (5 bases). The V gene lost 6 bases and the J gene lost 0 bases, with 12 bases spanning the gap. Germline V gene sequence: CDR1 SQVTM, CDR2 ANQGSEA. The CDR3 is made up of 14 amino acids. CDR3 DNA: TGCAGCGTCCTGGACACACTAGCCAAAAACATTCAGTACTTC. Its translation: CSVLDTLAKNIQYF.